This TCR beta chain was profiled in a study of CXCR3-negative and CXCR3-positive naive CD8 T cells. With respect to this clonotype: The antigen is unknown.

CDR1 is SQVTM, CDR2 ANQGSEA, per germline. CDR3 length: 14 amino acids. UMI-labeled 5' RACE yielded the TRB cDNA libraries. TCRdb re-analyzed the 5' RACE reads; it lists each CDR3 protein once, without DNA. The listing records approximately 90,000 distinct CDR3 sequences. Study results and caveats: Hydrophobicity of TRB CDR3s was greater in CXCR3-positive naive cells than in CXCR3-negative naive cells. Memory cells differed in TRBV-TRBJ usage, but naive CXCR3-negative and CXCR3-positive cells had similar usage.

The specimen was naive CXCR3+ CD8+ T cells from blood. The subset: CD45RO-CCR7+CD27+CD95- naive CD8+ T cells expressing CXCR3 (TNR3+). The V call is TRBV29-1, the J call TRBJ2-2; TCRdb indicates TRBD1, and absent DNA this call remains unverified. This clonotype was obtained from a human donor in good health. Some clones in this sample may be carry-over from other donors' samples. CDR3 sequence: CSGETGANTGELFF.